Listed below are T cell receptor beta chains from one sample, sequenced in a study of shared clonotypes between healthy human individuals. Sequencing was performed with immunoSEQ multiplex PCR; in TCRdb, only in-frame clones are kept and a portion is missing. The sample includes around 2.5 million clones, over 85% of them seen just once. Sample: naive CD4+ T cells from PBMCs. All receptors derive from a man younger than 35 in good health. Some clones in this sample may be carry-over from other donors' samples. CDR3s include the opening cysteine and the closing phenylalanine or tryptophan. A D gene is named only where the DNA matches it firmly. Size is omitted from some rows. Given values are once, few, many or a class for expanded clones.

V	J	D	size	DNA	CDR3
TRBV4-1	TRBJ1-4	TRBD1	-	TGCGCCAGCAGCCACCTTTACAGGGGGGCTAATGAAAAACTGTTTTTT	CASSHLYRGANEKLFF
TRBV30	TRBJ1-2	-	-	TGTGCTCACGGACATGGGGGGATCTATGGCTACACCTTC	CAHGHGGIYGYTF
TRBV2	TRBJ2-2	-	-	TGTGCCAGCAGTGGGCAGGGCCTGGTCGCCGGGGAGCTGTTTTTT	CASSGQGLVAGELFF
TRBV5-1	TRBJ2-1	TRBD2	-	TGCGCCAGCAGCTTGGCCCCTGCGGGAGGGCCCCATGAGCAGTTCTTC	CASSLAPAGGPHEQFF
TRBV5-6	TRBJ1-6	-	-	TGTGCCAGCAGCTTGGGGCCGCCCCGAACCACCCTTAATTCACCCCTCCACTTT	CASSLGPPRTTLNSPLHF
TRBV30	TRBJ1-1	-	few	TGTGCCTGGAGTCCCACCTTGCGGTCTGAAGCTTTCTTT	CAWSPTLRSEAFF
TRBV29-1	TRBJ2-7	-	-	TGCAGCGTGGGAGGCTCCTACGAGCAGTACTTC	CSVGGSYEQYF
TRBV7-3	TRBJ2-5	-	-	TGTGCCAGCAGCTTATTAGGTGGCAAAGAGACCCAGTACTTC	CASSLLGGKETQYF
TRBV7-9	TRBJ2-1	-	-	TGTGCCAGCAGCTGGCGAGGGACAGGGGCGACTAGCGGTCACAATGAGCAGTTCTTC	CASSWRGTGATSGHNEQFF
TRBV5-5	TRBJ2-5	-	-	TGTGCCAGCAGCCTCAGGGGAGAGACCCAGTACTTC	CASSLRGETQYF
TRBV19	TRBJ2-2	TRBD1	-	TGTGCCAGTAGTCCCAGACAGGGGGCCGGGGACACCGGGGAGCTGTTTTTT	CASSPRQGAGDTGELFF
TRBV9	TRBJ2-2	TRBD2	-	TGTGCCAGCACCAAACAGGGACTAGCGTCCGGGGAGCTGTTTTTT	CASTKQGLASGELFF
TRBV6-6	TRBJ1-3	-	-	TGTGCCAGCGGGGGGGCCGTTACTGGAAACACCATATATTTT	CASGGAVTGNTIYF
TRBV2	TRBJ2-7	-	-	TGTGCCAGCAGGTCCCTGGGGGAGCAGTACTTC	CASRSLGEQYF
TRBV11-1	TRBJ2-5	-	-	TGTGCCAGCAGCCACAGTCCGGTCCAAGAGACCCAGTACTTC	CASSHSPVQETQYF
TRBV11-3	TRBJ2-7	TRBD2	-	TGTGCCAGCAGCCTCGGGAGGGAGGGCGAGCAGTACTTC	CASSLGREGEQYF
TRBV2	TRBJ2-7	TRBD1	once	TGTGCCAGCAGTGCATCGGCAGGGGGCTTCTACGAGCAGTACTTC	CASSASAGGFYEQYF
TRBV29-1	TRBJ1-1	-	-	TGCAGCGTTGAAGAAGGGGGTTTGACTGAAGCTTTCTTT	CSVEEGGLTEAFF
TRBV11-3	TRBJ2-3	-	once	TGTGCCAGCAGCTTAGGACCCACTAGCACAGATACGCAGTATTTT	CASSLGPTSTDTQYF
TRBV5-1	TRBJ2-1	-	-	TGCGCCAGCAGCACAGGGCATAGCTCCTACAATGAGCAGTTCTTC	CASSTGHSSYNEQFF
TRBV6-5	TRBJ1-5	TRBD1	-	TGTGCCAGCAGCCAGACAGGGGGTGATCAGCCCCAGCATTTT	CASSQTGGDQPQHF
TRBV5-1	TRBJ2-7	-	-	TGCGCCAGCAGCTTGGGGCAGGGGCTATTCTACGAGCAGTACTTC	CASSLGQGLFYEQYF
TRBV5-1	TRBJ1-4	-	-	TGCGCCAGCAGAGGGGGTGGGGATGAAAAACTGTTTTTT	CASRGGGDEKLFF
TRBV5-1	TRBJ2-7	TRBD2	-	TGCGCCAGCAGCTTGGAGGGACTAGCGGGAGGCGAGCAGTACTTC	CASSLEGLAGGEQYF
TRBV2	TRBJ2-2	-	once	TGTGCCAGCAGGAACCCGTTCTTGTCCGCGGGTAAGGACACCGGGGAGCTGTTTTTT	CASRNPFLSAGKDTGELFF
TRBV7-2	TRBJ2-7	-	-	TGTGCCAGCAGCTCCCCCAGTGATTTGGGCGAGCAGTACTTC	CASSSPSDLGEQYF
TRBV5-1	TRBJ1-5	TRBD1	-	TGCGCCAGCAGCTTGGCCCCAGGGGGCGGACAGCCCCAGCATTTT	CASSLAPGGGQPQHF
TRBV9	TRBJ2-1	-	-	TGTGCCAGCAGCGTCTCAGCCAGGGGAGGGGAGCAGTTCTTC	CASSVSARGGEQFF
TRBV5-1	TRBJ2-2	-	-	TGCGCCAGCAGCTTGGAGCCCAGCCGCGCGAACACCGGGGAGCTGTTTTTT	CASSLEPSRANTGELFF
TRBV10-3	TRBJ1-1	-	-	TGTGCCATCAGTGAGTTAGTGAACACTGAAGCTTTCTTT	CAISELVNTEAFF
TRBV7-2	TRBJ2-5	TRBD2	-	TGTGCCAGCAGCTTGTCTCGTACTAGCGGGTTTAGGGGCTCAGAGACCCAGTACTTC	CASSLSRTSGFRGSETQYF
TRBV7-8	TRBJ2-7	TRBD1	-	TGTGCCAGCAGCTTAGGGGACAGCTACGAGCAGTACTTC	CASSLGDSYEQYF
TRBV5-1	TRBJ1-2	TRBD1	-	TGCGCCAGCAGCTTGGAGACAGGGGGCCGGGGCTACACCTTC	CASSLETGGRGYTF
TRBV10-3	TRBJ2-5	TRBD2	-	TGTGCCATCAGTGGACTAGCGGGAGGGCAAGAGACCCAGTACTTC	CAISGLAGGQETQYF
TRBV28	TRBJ2-3	TRBD2	once	TGTGCCAGCAGAGCGGGGGGGAGCACAGATACGCAGTATTTT	CASRAGGSTDTQYF
TRBV25-1	TRBJ2-2	TRBD1	-	TGTGCCAGCAGTGATCGACGACAGGGGGCCGGGGAGCTGTTTTTT	CASSDRRQGAGELFF
TRBV5-4	TRBJ2-3	-	-	TGTGCCAGCAGGTTTTCTTTAAGCACAGATACGCAGTATTTT	CASRFSLSTDTQYF
TRBV19	TRBJ1-2	TRBD1	-	TGTGCCAGTACGCGACAGGGGGGTAAGAACTATGGCTACACCTTC	CASTRQGGKNYGYTF
TRBV6-1	TRBJ2-3	-	-	TGTGCCAGCAGTGAAGCGATTCTCCCTTCCACAGATACGCAGTATTTT	CASSEAILPSTDTQYF
TRBV5-1	TRBJ1-5	TRBD1	-	TGCGCCAGCAGCGTTGGACAGGGGCAAGGACAGCCCCAGCATTTT	CASSVGQGQGQPQHF
TRBV18	TRBJ1-2	-	-	TGTGCCAGCTCATCTGTTGGGGCTTCCTATGGCTACACCTTC	CASSSVGASYGYTF
TRBV4-3	TRBJ2-7	-	-	TGCGCCAGCAGCCCCGGACGGTTCATGGGCGAGCAGTACTTC	CASSPGRFMGEQYF
TRBV7-2	TRBJ2-1	-	-	TGTGCCAGCAGCCCAGGACAGCACAATGAGCAGTTCTTC	CASSPGQHNEQFF
TRBV7-2	TRBJ2-5	-	-	TGTGCCAGCAGCTTAGTAGTCGACAACCAAGAGACCCAGTACTTC	CASSLVVDNQETQYF
TRBV19	TRBJ2-7	-	-	TGTGCCAGTAGTATAGTTGAGGGAGGATCCTACGAGCAGTACTTC	CASSIVEGGSYEQYF
TRBV6-5	TRBJ2-7	TRBD1	-	TGTGCCAGCAGGAGACAGGGAAATACCTACGAGCAGTACTTC	CASRRQGNTYEQYF
TRBV9	TRBJ1-2	TRBD1	-	TGTGCCAGCAGCGGACAGGGGGCGTTATCCCCCTATGGCTACACCTTC	CASSGQGALSPYGYTF
TRBV5-1	TRBJ2-3	TRBD2	-	TGCGCCAGCAGCTCTAGCGGGGCAAGCACAGATACGCAGTATTTT	CASSSSGASTDTQYF
TRBV5-1	TRBJ1-4	-	-	TGCGCCAGCAGCTTGGGGGCAGGGGAGAATGAAAAACTGTTTTTT	CASSLGAGENEKLFF
TRBV7-9	TRBJ2-3	TRBD2	-	TGTGCCAGCAGCAAAAGAGGGGGGACTAGCGGGAGAGGAACAGATACGCAGTATTTT	CASSKRGGTSGRGTDTQYF
TRBV18	TRBJ2-7	-	-	TGTGCCAGCTCACCCCCCCGGACAGCGATCTCCTACGAGCAGTACTTC	CASSPPRTAISYEQYF
TRBV9	TRBJ2-1	-	-	TGTGCCAGCAGCGTAGTCGACCTCAATGAGCAGTTCTTC	CASSVVDLNEQFF
TRBV18	TRBJ2-7	TRBD1	-	TGTGCCAGCTCGCCCGGGACAGTTCCCTACGAGCAGTACTTC	CASSPGTVPYEQYF